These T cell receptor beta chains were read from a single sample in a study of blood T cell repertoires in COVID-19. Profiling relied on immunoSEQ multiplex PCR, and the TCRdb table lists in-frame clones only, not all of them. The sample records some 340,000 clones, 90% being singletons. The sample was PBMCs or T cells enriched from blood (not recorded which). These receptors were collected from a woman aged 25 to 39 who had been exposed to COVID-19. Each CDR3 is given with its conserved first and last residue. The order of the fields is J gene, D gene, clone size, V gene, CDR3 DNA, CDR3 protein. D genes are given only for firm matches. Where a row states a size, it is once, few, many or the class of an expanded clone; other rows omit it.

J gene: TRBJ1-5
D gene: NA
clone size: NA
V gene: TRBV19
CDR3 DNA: TGTGCCAGTAGTGAGGCCCGCCGTCAGCCCCAGCATTTT
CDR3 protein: CASSEARRQPQHF

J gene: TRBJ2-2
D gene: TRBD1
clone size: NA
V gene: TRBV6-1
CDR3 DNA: TGTGCCAGCAGTGAAAGGACAGGGGGCTCCGGGGAGCTGTTTTTT
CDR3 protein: CASSERTGGSGELFF

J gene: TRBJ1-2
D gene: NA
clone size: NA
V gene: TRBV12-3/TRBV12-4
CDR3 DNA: TGTGCCAGCAGCCGCTTAGACTATGGCTACACCTTC
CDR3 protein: CASSRLDYGYTF

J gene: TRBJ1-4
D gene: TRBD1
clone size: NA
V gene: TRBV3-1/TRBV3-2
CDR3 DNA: TGTGCCAGCAGCCAAGGCACAGGGGTCTCCTTAGCGGAAAAACTGTTTTTT
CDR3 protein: CASSQGTGVSLAEKLFF

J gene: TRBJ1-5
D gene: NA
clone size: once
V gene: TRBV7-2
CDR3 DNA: TGTGCCAGCAGCTTAGAGAACTCCCTATCGAGACAGCCCCAGCATTTT
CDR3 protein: CASSLENSLSRQPQHF

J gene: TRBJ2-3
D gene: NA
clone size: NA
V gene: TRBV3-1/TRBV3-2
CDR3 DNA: TGTGCCAGCAGCCATTACAACACAGATACGCAGTATTTT
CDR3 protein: CASSHYNTDTQYF

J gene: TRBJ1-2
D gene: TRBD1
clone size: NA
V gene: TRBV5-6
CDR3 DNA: TGTGCCAGCAGCTCGAACGGTAGGGGGCGAGAAGGCTACACCTTC
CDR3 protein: CASSSNGRGREGYTF

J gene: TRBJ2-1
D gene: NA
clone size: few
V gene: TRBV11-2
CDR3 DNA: TGTGCCAGCAGCAAGACCGGGACACCACACAATGAGCAGTTCTTC
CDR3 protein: CASSKTGTPHNEQFF

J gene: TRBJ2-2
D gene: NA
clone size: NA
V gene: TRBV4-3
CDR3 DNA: TGCGCCAGCAGCCAAGATTGGGGGCTTTGGACCGGGGAGCTGTTTTTT
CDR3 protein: CASSQDWGLWTGELFF

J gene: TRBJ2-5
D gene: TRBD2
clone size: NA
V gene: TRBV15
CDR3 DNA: TGTGCCACCAGCAGAGTCTCCGGGGGGATCCAGTACTTC
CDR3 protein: CATSRVSGGIQYF

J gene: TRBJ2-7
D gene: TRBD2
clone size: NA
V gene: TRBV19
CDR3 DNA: TGTGCCAGTAGTGAGGGCGGCGGGGGGGTCTACGAGCAGTACTTC
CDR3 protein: CASSEGGGGVYEQYF

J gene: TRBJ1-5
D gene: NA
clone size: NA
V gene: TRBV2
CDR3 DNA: TGTGCCAGCAGTGATGATGGGGAGGATCAGCCCCAGCATTTT
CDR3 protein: CASSDDGEDQPQHF

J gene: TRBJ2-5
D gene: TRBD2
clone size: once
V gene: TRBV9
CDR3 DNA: TGTGCCAGCAGCGTAGGGGGTAGCGGGGAGGAGACCCAGTACTTC
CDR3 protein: CASSVGGSGEETQYF

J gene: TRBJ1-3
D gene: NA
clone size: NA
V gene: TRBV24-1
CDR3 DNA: TGTGCCCGGCGGAACACCATATATTTT
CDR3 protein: CARRNTIYF

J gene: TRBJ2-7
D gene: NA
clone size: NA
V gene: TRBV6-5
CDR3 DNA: TGTGCCACGGGGGAGTCCTTTTATGGGGAGCAGTACTTC
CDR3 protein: CATGESFYGEQYF

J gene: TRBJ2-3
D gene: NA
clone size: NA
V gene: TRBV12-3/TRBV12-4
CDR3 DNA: TGTGCCAGCAGTCCTCGGACAGATACGCAGTATTTT
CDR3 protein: CASSPRTDTQYF

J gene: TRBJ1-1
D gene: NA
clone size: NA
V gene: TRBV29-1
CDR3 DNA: TGCAGCGCAAGGGGTACTTTCGAAGCTTTCTTT
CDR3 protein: CSARGTFEAFF

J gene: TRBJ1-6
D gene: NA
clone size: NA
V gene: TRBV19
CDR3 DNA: TGTGCCAGTAGACCATGGGACATCCCACGGGATTCACCCCTCCACTTT
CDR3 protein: CASRPWDIPRDSPLHF